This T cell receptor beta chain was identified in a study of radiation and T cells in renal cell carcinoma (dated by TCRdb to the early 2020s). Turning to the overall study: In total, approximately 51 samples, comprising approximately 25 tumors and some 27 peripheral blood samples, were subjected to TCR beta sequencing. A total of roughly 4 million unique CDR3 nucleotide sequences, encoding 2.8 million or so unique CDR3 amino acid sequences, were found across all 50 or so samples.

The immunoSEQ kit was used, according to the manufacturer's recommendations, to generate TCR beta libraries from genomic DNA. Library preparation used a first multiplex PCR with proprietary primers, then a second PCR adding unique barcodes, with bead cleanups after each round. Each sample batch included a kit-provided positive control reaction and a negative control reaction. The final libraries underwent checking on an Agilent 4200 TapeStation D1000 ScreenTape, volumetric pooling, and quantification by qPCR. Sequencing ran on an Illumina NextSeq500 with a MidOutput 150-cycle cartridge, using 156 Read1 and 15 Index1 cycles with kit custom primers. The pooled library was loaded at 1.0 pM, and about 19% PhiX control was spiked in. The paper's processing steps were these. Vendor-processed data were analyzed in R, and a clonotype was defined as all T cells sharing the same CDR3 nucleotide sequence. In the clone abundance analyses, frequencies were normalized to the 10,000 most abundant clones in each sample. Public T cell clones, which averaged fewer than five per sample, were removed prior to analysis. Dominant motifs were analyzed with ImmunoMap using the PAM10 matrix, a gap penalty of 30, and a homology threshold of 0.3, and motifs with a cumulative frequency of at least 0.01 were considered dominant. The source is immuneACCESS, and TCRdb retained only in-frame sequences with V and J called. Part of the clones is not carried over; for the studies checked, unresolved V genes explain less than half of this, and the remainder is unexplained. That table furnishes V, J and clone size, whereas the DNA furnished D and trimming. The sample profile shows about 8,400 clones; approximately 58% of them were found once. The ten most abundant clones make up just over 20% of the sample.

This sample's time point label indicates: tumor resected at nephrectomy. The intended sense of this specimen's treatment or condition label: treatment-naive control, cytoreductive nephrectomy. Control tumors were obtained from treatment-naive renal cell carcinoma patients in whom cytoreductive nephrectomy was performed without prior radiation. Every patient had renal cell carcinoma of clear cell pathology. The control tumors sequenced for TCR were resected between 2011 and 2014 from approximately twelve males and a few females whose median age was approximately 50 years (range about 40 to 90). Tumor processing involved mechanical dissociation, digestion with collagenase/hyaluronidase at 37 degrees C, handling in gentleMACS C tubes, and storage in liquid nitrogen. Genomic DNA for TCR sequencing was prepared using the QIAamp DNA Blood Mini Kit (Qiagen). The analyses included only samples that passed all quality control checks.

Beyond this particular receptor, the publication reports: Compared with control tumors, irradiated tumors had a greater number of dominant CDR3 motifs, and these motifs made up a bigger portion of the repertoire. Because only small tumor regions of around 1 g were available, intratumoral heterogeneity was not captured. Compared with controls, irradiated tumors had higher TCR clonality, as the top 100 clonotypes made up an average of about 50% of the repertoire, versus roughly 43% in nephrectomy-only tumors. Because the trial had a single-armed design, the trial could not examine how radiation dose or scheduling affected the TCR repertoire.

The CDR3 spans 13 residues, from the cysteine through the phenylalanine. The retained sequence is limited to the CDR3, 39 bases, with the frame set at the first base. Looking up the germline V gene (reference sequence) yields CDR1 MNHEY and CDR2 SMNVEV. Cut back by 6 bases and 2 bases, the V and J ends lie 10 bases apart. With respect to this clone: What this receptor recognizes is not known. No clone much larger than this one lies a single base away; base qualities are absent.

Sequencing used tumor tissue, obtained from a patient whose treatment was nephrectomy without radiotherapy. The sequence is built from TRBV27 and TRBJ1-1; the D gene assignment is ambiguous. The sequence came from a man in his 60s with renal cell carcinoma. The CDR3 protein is CASRIQPNTEAFF. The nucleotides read TGTGCCAGCAGGATCCAGCCAAACACTGAAGCTTTCTTT.